Listed below are T cell receptor beta chains from one sample, sequenced in a study of beta chain features in type 1 diabetes. Here immunoSEQ multiplex PCR was the method, and the copy in TCRdb shows in-frame clones only, minus some. The data contain about 650,000 clones, around 12% of them singletons. Sequenced: naive CD4+ T cells from blood. The source of these receptors is a young man with type 1 diabetes. The CDR3 runs from the conserved cysteine through the conserved F or W. The order of the fields is clone size, V gene, D gene, J gene, CDR3 protein, CDR3 DNA. The D gene is left open where the match is weak. Not every row has a clone size; where given, it reads once, few, many or a size class.

size: .
V: TRBV15
D: .
J: TRBJ1-3
CDR3: CATSRVSAGGNTIYF
DNA: TGTGCCACCAGCAGAGTCTCGGCAGGGGGAAACACCATATATTTT

size: few
V: TRBV7-9
D: .
J: TRBJ1-5
CDR3: CASSPGEGVQPQHF
DNA: TGTGCCAGCAGCCCCGGGGAGGGCGTTCAGCCCCAGCATTTT

size: few
V: TRBV25-1
D: .
J: TRBJ1-4
CDR3: CASSDFRGANEKLFF
DNA: TGTGCCAGCAGTGATTTTCGGGGCGCTAATGAAAAACTGTTTTTT

size: .
V: TRBV27
D: .
J: TRBJ2-5
CDR3: CASSKGLTYQETQYF
DNA: TGTGCCAGCAGTAAGGGACTGACCTACCAAGAGACCCAGTACTTC

size: .
V: TRBV6-6
D: .
J: TRBJ2-3
CDR3: CASSSLVQYF
DNA: TGTGCCAGCAGTTCCCTGGTCCAGTATTTT

size: few
V: TRBV18
D: .
J: TRBJ2-1
CDR3: CASSPNRDEQFF
DNA: TGTGCCAGCTCACCAAACAGGGATGAGCAGTTCTTC

size: .
V: TRBV10-3
D: TRBD1
J: TRBJ1-5
CDR3: CAIRDRVDQPQHF
DNA: TGTGCCATCAGGGACAGGGTGGATCAGCCCCAGCATTTT

size: few
V: TRBV19
D: TRBD1
J: TRBJ2-3
CDR3: CASRPEGQGADTQYF
DNA: TGTGCCAGTAGACCCGAGGGACAGGGAGCAGATACGCAGTATTTT

size: few
V: TRBV9
D: TRBD1
J: TRBJ2-3
CDR3: CASSVHRGRTDTQYF
DNA: TGTGCCAGCAGCGTTCACAGGGGCCGCACAGATACGCAGTATTTT

size: .
V: TRBV9
D: .
J: TRBJ2-1
CDR3: CASSVALWALEQFF
DNA: TGTGCCAGCAGCGTAGCCCTCTGGGCCCTTGAGCAGTTCTTC

size: .
V: TRBV6-1
D: TRBD1
J: TRBJ1-5
CDR3: CASSELDRGNQPQHF
DNA: TGTGCCAGCAGTGAATTAGACAGGGGCAATCAGCCCCAGCATTTT

size: few
V: TRBV9
D: TRBD2
J: TRBJ2-1
CDR3: CASSFSGDYNEQFF
DNA: TGTGCCAGCAGTTTCAGCGGGGACTACAATGAGCAGTTCTTC

size: .
V: TRBV7-2
D: TRBD1
J: TRBJ1-2
CDR3: CASSFTGGQGNYGYTF
DNA: TGTGCCAGCAGCTTTACTGGGGGACAGGGGAACTATGGCTACACCTTC

size: .
V: TRBV28
D: .
J: TRBJ2-7
CDR3: CASSLAGHPYEQYF
DNA: TGTGCCAGCAGTTTAGCGGGACACCCCTACGAGCAGTACTTC

size: few
V: TRBV7-2
D: .
J: TRBJ2-1
CDR3: CASSSGLASYYNEQFF
DNA: TGTGCCAGCAGCTCCGGTCTAGCGAGCTATTACAATGAGCAGTTCTTC

size: .
V: TRBV6-6
D: TRBD2
J: TRBJ2-1
CDR3: CASGLGAGNYNEQFF
DNA: TGTGCCAGCGGTCTAGGAGCGGGGAACTACAATGAGCAGTTCTTC

size: .
V: TRBV18
D: TRBD1
J: TRBJ2-6
CDR3: CASSPGIRDRGFYGANVLTF
DNA: TGTGCCAGCTCACCAGGTATCCGGGACAGGGGGTTCTATGGGGCCAACGTCCTGACTTTC

size: few
V: TRBV4-3
D: TRBD2
J: TRBJ2-2
CDR3: CASSQDLISGGNTGELFF
DNA: TGCGCCAGCAGCCAGGACCTCATCAGCGGGGGGAACACCGGGGAGCTGTTTTTT

size: few
V: TRBV7-9
D: .
J: TRBJ2-2
CDR3: CASSFGQNTGELFF
DNA: TGTGCCAGCAGCTTCGGACAGAACACCGGGGAGCTGTTTTTT

size: .
V: TRBV9
D: .
J: TRBJ2-1
CDR3: CASSPDEGFFQFF
DNA: TGTGCCAGCAGCCCCGATGAAGGGTTTTTTCAGTTCTTC

size: .
V: TRBV7-2
D: .
J: TRBJ1-2
CDR3: CASSLPPAGYTF
DNA: TGTGCCAGCAGCTTACCGCCAGCTGGCTACACCTTC

size: few
V: TRBV9
D: .
J: TRBJ2-3
CDR3: CASSAVLGSTDTQYF
DNA: TGTGCCAGCAGCGCAGTCTTGGGGAGCACAGATACGCAGTATTTT

size: .
V: TRBV4-1
D: TRBD2
J: TRBJ2-1
CDR3: CASSQVPGGTSGGNEQFF
DNA: TGCGCCAGCAGCCAAGTCCCCGGCGGGACTAGCGGGGGGAATGAGCAGTTCTTC

size: .
V: TRBV27
D: .
J: TRBJ2-7
CDR3: CASSMKYSYEQYF
DNA: TGTGCCAGCAGTATGAAATACAGCTACGAGCAGTACTTC

size: few
V: TRBV27
D: TRBD1
J: TRBJ2-7
CDR3: CASSSGTGKNEQYF
DNA: TGTGCCAGCAGTTCCGGGACAGGGAAGAACGAGCAGTACTTC

size: .
V: TRBV9
D: TRBD2
J: TRBJ2-3
CDR3: CASSVDGSGGPAYF
DNA: TGTGCCAGCAGCGTAGATGGTAGCGGGGGCCCCGCGTATTTT

size: few
V: TRBV7-2
D: .
J: TRBJ1-3
CDR3: CASRQGFSGNTIYF
DNA: TGTGCCAGCAGGCAGGGATTCTCTGGAAACACCATATATTTT

size: .
V: TRBV9
D: TRBD1
J: TRBJ1-2
CDR3: CASSRLGQSSGYTF
DNA: TGTGCCAGCAGCCGACTGGGACAGTCATCTGGCTACACCTTC

size: .
V: TRBV7-8
D: TRBD1
J: TRBJ1-5
CDR3: CASSLRQGVQPQHF
DNA: TGTGCCAGCAGCCTTAGACAGGGAGTCCAGCCCCAGCATTTT

size: few
V: TRBV28
D: TRBD2
J: TRBJ2-1
CDR3: CASSFSGGARDEQFF
DNA: TGTGCCAGCAGTTTTAGCGGGGGGGCCCGAGATGAGCAGTTCTTC

size: few
V: TRBV25-1
D: TRBD1
J: TRBJ1-1
CDR3: CASWDREGTEAFF
DNA: TGTGCCAGCTGGGACAGGGAGGGCACTGAAGCTTTCTTT

size: few
V: TRBV7-2
D: .
J: TRBJ2-1
CDR3: CASSRRDLEQFF
DNA: TGTGCCAGCAGCCGCCGGGACCTTGAGCAGTTCTTC

size: few
V: TRBV7-9
D: .
J: TRBJ1-4
CDR3: CASSQGGNEKLFF
DNA: TGTGCCAGCAGCCAGGGAGGAAATGAAAAACTGTTTTTT

size: .
V: TRBV13
D: .
J: TRBJ1-6
CDR3: CASSLAAGRYNSPLHF
DNA: TGTGCCAGCAGCTTAGCGGCAGGACGTTATAATTCACCCCTCCACTTT

size: .
V: TRBV29-1
D: .
J: TRBJ1-2
CDR3: CSVAQGYTF
DNA: TGCAGCGTTGCCCAGGGCTACACCTTC

size: .
V: TRBV29-1
D: .
J: TRBJ2-2
CDR3: CALAGNTGELFF
DNA: TGCGCCCTGGCGGGGAACACCGGGGAGCTGTTTTTT

size: .
V: TRBV28
D: TRBD2
J: TRBJ2-1
CDR3: CASSLYPGGNEQFF
DNA: TGTGCCAGCAGTTTATATCCGGGGGGCAATGAGCAGTTCTTC

size: few
V: TRBV29-1
D: .
J: TRBJ2-7
CDR3: CSVYDGSYEQYF
DNA: TGCAGCGTGTATGACGGTTCCTACGAGCAGTACTTC

size: .
V: TRBV6-5
D: .
J: TRBJ1-1
CDR3: CASSYLGGARSEAFF
DNA: TGTGCCAGCAGTTACTTAGGGGGGGCGCGATCTGAAGCTTTCTTT